This entry concerns a single T cell receptor beta chain. The antigen is not known. The data were taken from a study of T cells expressing NK-cell markers. Study details: TCR beta repertoires came from sorted CD3+CD56+NKG2C+, CD3+CD56+NKG2C- and CD3+CD56-NKG2C+ T cells. Serological testing identified seven of the eight sequenced donors as HCMV-seropositive and one as seronegative. Study-level results: In a handful of donors, dominant clonotypes made up about 25-60.1% of CD3+CD56-NKG2C+ cells. CD8+ T cells in roughly six donors included dominant NKG2C+ clonotypes at about 1.0-7.0%.

CDR1 SNHLY and CDR2 FYNNEI come from the germline V gene. This CDR3 spans 14 amino acids. With the 5' RACE reads reprocessed, TCRdb shows one record per CDR3 protein and no DNA. The repertoire table contains 200,000 to 300,000 distinct CDR3 sequences. The TCR was taken from a woman between 18 and 69 years old in good health. The V call is TRBV2, the J call TRBJ1-5. Sequenced material: blood T cells: a sorted CD56 or NKG2C T cell subset, CD4+ or CD8+ T cells, or bulk PBMC T cells (not recorded which). CDR3 sequence: CASTEWRAGQPQHF.